These 14 T cell receptor beta chains came from one sample sequenced in a study of blood T cell repertoires in COVID-19 (dated by TCRdb to 2019 to 2021). Preparation of the library involved the immunoSEQ multiplex PCR assay. The table comes from immuneACCESS by way of TCRdb, which keeps in-frame sequences with V and J called. Part of the clones is missing from these tables; in studies checked, under half for an unresolved V gene and the rest for unknown reasons. The sample table records 380,000 or so clones; roughly 90% of these occur just once. Jointly, the top ten make up 1.2% of the sample. Specimen: peripheral blood. These receptors were collected from a man between 40 and 49 years old with acute or convalescent COVID-19.

The chain links TRBV19 to TRBJ2-6; 11 nucleotides align to TRBD1. CDR3 length equals 17 residues. The ends lost 6 bases at V and 4 bases at J; junction bases unmatched: 8. Germline assignment: CDR1 LNHDA and CDR2 SQIVND (reference sequence). The CDR3 loop is CASRQGQGAGGANVLTF. For the CDR3, the DNA is TGTGCCAGTAGGCAAGGACAGGGGGCGGGAGGGGCCAACGTCCTGACTTTC.

The J gene is TRBJ2-3, the V gene TRBV2, with 9 bases lining up with TRBD1. With V trimmed by 5 bases and J by 1 base, 7 bases remained unmatched. Per germline, CDR1 SNHLY and CDR2 FYNNEI. The CDR3 covers 16 residues. The CDR3 loop reads CASSPIQGAGTDTQYF. CDR3 bases: TGTGCCAGCAGTCCGATACAGGGGGCAGGCACAGATACGCAGTATTTT.

The chain is built from TRBV7-3 and TRBJ2-3; TRBD2 aligns across 8 bases. CDR1 and CDR2 from the germline V gene are SGHTA and FQGTGA. This CDR3 is built from 15 residues. J lost 0 bases, V lost 3 bases, and 2 bases had no gene match. CDR3 nucleotide sequence: TGTGCCAGCAGCTTTAGCGGGACTAGCACAGATACGCAGTATTTT. Translated, it gives CASSFSGTSTDTQYF.

The rearrangement joins TRBV5-4 to TRBJ2-7; no definite D call. From germline, CDR1 is SGHNT and CDR2 YYREEE (reference sequence). Trimming removed 4 bases at V and 4 bases at J, with 12 bases between. The CDR3 is 13 amino acids. CDR3 coding DNA: TGTGCCAGCAGCCCGGCGGCCGGATACGAGCAGTACTTC. It is translated as CASSPAAGYEQYF.

The chain carries TRBV12-3 or TRBV12-4 and TRBJ1-5, with 8 bases identical to TRBD1. CDR3 length: 13 amino acids. Trimming took 1 base from V and 7 from J; bases not matched to a gene: 0. This chain's CDR3 is CASSLGQGQPQHF. As DNA, the CDR3 is TGTGCCAGCAGTTTAGGACAGGGGCAGCCCCAGCATTTT.

The gene calls are TRBV7-2 and TRBJ2-2; tentative D call: TRBD2 (6 bases). CDR3 length equals 16 residues. CDR1 and CDR2 (germline): SGHTA, FQGNSA. V lost 0 bases and J 6 bases, leaving 14 bases between the germline ends. The DNA of the CDR3 is TGTGCCAGCAGCTTAGCGCTTGGGGGACTGTCCGGGGAGCTGTTTTTT. Translation: CASSLALGGLSGELFF. Combining the CDR3 with reference TRBV7-2 and TRBJ2-2 gives the whole variable domain GAGVSQSPSNKVTEKGKDVELRCDPISGHTALYWYRQSLGQGLEFLIYFQGNSAPDKSGLPSDRFSAERTGGSVSTLTIQRTQQEDSAVYLCASSLALGGLSGELFFGEGSRLTVL.

CDR3: CASWGGEGYGYTF. CDR3 nucleotide sequence: TGTGCCAGTTGGGGGGGGGAGGGCTATGGCTACACCTTC. V and J are TRBV6-5 and TRBJ1-2; TRBD1 might be the D (5 bases). CDR3 size: 13 residues. V lost 9 bases and J lost 4, with 15 bases in between. The germline CDR1 and CDR2 sequences are MNHEY and SVGAGI.

The rearrangement links TRBV4-2 to TRBJ2-3; 11 positions agree with TRBD2. The CDR3 extends over 20 amino acids. J was trimmed by 4 bases and V by 0 bases; bases with no gene match: 15. Germline lookup yields CDR1 LGHNA and CDR2 YNFKEQ. CDR3 nucleotides: TGTGCCAGCAGCCAAGATGCGAGGACTAGCGGGTGGGGGCCCGCAGATACGCAGTATTTT. This sequence encodes CASSQDARTSGWGPADTQYF.

The chain uses TRBV19 and TRBJ2-7, with unresolved D. Germline assignment: CDR1 LNHDA and CDR2 SQIVND (reference sequence). The CDR3 runs 13 residues. V was pared by 4 bases and J by 2 bases, with 9 bases between. CDR3 protein: CASSNQRTYEQYF. The CDR3 DNA is TGTGCCAGTAGTAATCAGCGAACCTACGAGCAGTACTTC.

The V call is TRBV20-1, the J call TRBJ1-1, with no clear D. The CDR3 length is 14 residues. Per germline, CDR1 DFQATT and CDR2 SNEGSKA (reference sequence). Between the trimmed V and J ends, which lost 3 bases and 5 bases, there was a span of 16 bases. CDR3 DNA sequence: TGCAGTGCTAGTTTCGGAACCCTGGAGACTGAAGCTTTCTTT. It specifies CSASFGTLETEAFF.

This rearrangement joins TRBV5-1 to TRBJ1-2, with D uncertain. The germline CDR1 and CDR2 sequences are SGHRS and YFSETQ. With 0 bases removed from V and 4 bases from J, the gap between germline ends came to 10 bases. This CDR3 spans 14 amino acids. CDR3 loop: CASSLEPGPYGYTF. As DNA, the CDR3 is TGCGCCAGCAGCTTGGAGCCAGGCCCCTATGGCTACACCTTC.

CDR3 DNA: TGTGCCAGCAGCCAAGAAGGGAGTGGCCCCCGAGGGACTGAAGCTTTCTTT. Protein: CASSQEGSGPRGTEAFF. The rearrangement uses TRBV3-1 (or the pseudogene TRBV3-2) and TRBJ1-1; no clear D. V dropped 0 bases and J dropped 5 bases, with 19 bases sitting between them. The CDR3 is 17 residues long. The germline V gene has CDR1 LGHDT and CDR2 YNNKEL (reference sequence).

V and J are TRBV6-2 or TRBV6-3 and TRBJ1-3; D is ambiguous. The CDR3 spans 15 residues. The germline V and J ends were trimmed by 2 bases and 0 bases, with 8 bases remaining between them. The germline gives CDR1 MNHEY, CDR2 SVGEGT. Here the CDR3 DNA reads TGTGCCAGCAGTTACGGGCAGAGCTCTGGAAACACCATATATTTT. It encodes CASSYGQSSGNTIYF.

CDR3 in DNA: TGTGCCAGCAGCTTGGCCGGGACAGGGTCTGAAAATTCACCCCTCCACTTT. Translation: CASSLAGTGSENSPLHF. The chain carries TRBV5-4 and TRBJ1-6, with 9 bases matching TRBD1. This CDR3 is 17 amino acids long. Trimming cost V 0 bases and J 7 bases; bases outside gene matches: 8. CDR1 and CDR2 from the germline V gene are SGHNT and YYREEE (reference sequence).